Reported below is one TCR beta chain. The antigen remains unidentified. PCR involved 60 Vbeta and 13 Jbeta primers. Assay: immunoSEQ multiplex PCR; the TCRdb copy retains only in-frame clones and omits some. The sample shows roughly 68,000 clones, 60% to 75% of them seen only once. These data originate in a study of cytomegalovirus exposure and HLA in healthy donors. Study-wide results and limits: Later genetic work tied a missense DCLRE1C variant to beta-chain V and J trimming. Rarity characterized most TCR sequences, yet some public TCRs appeared in many donors.

In germline, CDR1 is SEHNR, CDR2 FQNEAQ (reference sequence). Losses at the gene ends were 2 bases for V and 3 bases for J; bases not matched to a gene: 5. The CDR3 has 15 amino acids. The chain carries TRBV7-9 and TRBJ2-7; 9 bases align to TRBD1. The sequencing sample was made of PBMCs. The sequence derives from a man aged 35-49 years in good health and CMV-seropositive. The CDR3 sequence: CASSLLGTGIYEQYF. In DNA, the CDR3 is TGTGCCAGCAGCTTATTAGGGACAGGGATCTACGAGCAGTACTTC.